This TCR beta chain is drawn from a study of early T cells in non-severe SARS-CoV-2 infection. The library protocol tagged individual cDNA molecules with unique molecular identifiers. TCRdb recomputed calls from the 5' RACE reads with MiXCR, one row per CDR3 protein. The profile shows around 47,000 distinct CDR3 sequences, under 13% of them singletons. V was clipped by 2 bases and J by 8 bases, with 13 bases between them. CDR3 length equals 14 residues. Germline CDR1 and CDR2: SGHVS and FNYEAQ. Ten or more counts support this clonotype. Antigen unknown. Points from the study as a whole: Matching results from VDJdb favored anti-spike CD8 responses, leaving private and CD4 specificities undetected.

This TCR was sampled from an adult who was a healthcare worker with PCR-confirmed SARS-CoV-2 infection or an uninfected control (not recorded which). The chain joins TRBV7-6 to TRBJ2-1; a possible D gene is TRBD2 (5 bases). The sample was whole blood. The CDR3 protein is CASSLPPERDEQFF. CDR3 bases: TGTGCCAGCAGCTTACCACCGGAGAGGGATGAGCAGTTCTTC.